The 29 T cell receptor beta chains below all came from one sample that was sequenced in a study of blood T cells in healthy people across ages. The second PCR ran about 6 to 11 cycles with a sample-barcoded 5' primer and J-beta primers. TCRdb redid the calling of the 5' RACE reads with MiXCR, one entry per CDR3 protein. Among about 720,000 distinct CDR3 sequences, about 24% were seen once, and the ten largest hold less than 25%. Sequenced material: blood. All receptors come from a man between 65 and 79 years old in good health.

This chain joins TRBV9 and TRBJ1-1; a weak D match, TRBD1 (5 bases). V shed 6 bases and J shed 5 bases, with 17 bases lying between them. Per the germline V gene, CDR1 is SGDLS and CDR2 is YYNGEE. This CDR3 contains 14 residues. The CDR3 spells CASTKSWGGTEAFF. DNA of the CDR3: TGTGCCAGCACCAAAAGTTGGGGGGGGACTGAAGCTTTCTTT. The entire variable domain, with the rest obtained from reference TRBV9 and TRBJ1-1, is as follows: DSGVTQTPKHLITATGQRVTLRCSPRSGDLSVYWYQQSLDQGLQFLIQYYNGEERAKGNILERFSAQQFPDLHSELNLSSLELGDSALYFCASTKSWGGTEAFFGQGTRLTVV.

This chain joins TRBV6-6 and TRBJ2-7; 10 nucleotides agree with TRBD1. Germline loops: CDR1 MNHNY, CDR2 SVGAGI (reference sequence). J was trimmed by 2 bases and V by 5 bases; bases with no gene match: 6. CDR3 size: 15 residues. CDR3: CASSRPTGGPYEQYF. DNA for the CDR3: TGTGCCAGCAGTAGACCGACAGGGGGCCCCTACGAGCAGTACTTC.

The chain joins TRBV7-9 to TRBJ2-1; D tentatively fits TRBD1 or TRBD2 (6 bases each). The germline V and J ends were trimmed by 8 bases and 7 bases, with 18 bases remaining between them. CDR1 is SEHNR and CDR2 is FQNEAQ in the germline V gene (reference sequence). The CDR3 covers 14 residues. The CDR3 DNA reads as TGTGCCAGCCAGGAGGGGGGACTCGGTAATGAGCAGTTCTTC. It codes for CASQEGGLGNEQFF.

The chain links TRBV12-3 or TRBV12-4 to TRBJ2-3, with 7 bases lining up with TRBD2. CDR3 length: 16 residues. Trimming removed 3 bases from V and 4 bases from J; junction bases left unmatched: 10. The CDR3 spells CASSLGQLTSADTQYF. The CDR3 nucleotides are TGTGCCAGCAGTTTGGGCCAGCTAACTAGCGCAGATACGCAGTATTTT.

The rearrangement links TRBV24-1 to TRBJ1-1; possible D gene TRBD1, 5 bases. The germline V gene encodes CDR1 KGHDR and CDR2 SFDVKD. This CDR3 is built from 15 residues. Trimming took off 2 bases at V and 5 bases at J, with 14 bases between the two ends. The CDR3 spells CATSDSSGIGTEAFF. The CDR3 DNA is TGTGCCACCAGTGATTCCTCAGGGATAGGAACTGAAGCTTTCTTT.

The rearrangement joins TRBV7-2 to TRBJ1-1; D is unresolved. This CDR3 is built from 13 residues. Germline assignment: CDR1 SGHTA and CDR2 FQGNSA. V was trimmed by 4 bases and J by 9 bases, leaving 15 bases between them. CDR3 protein: CASSSGVQLKAFF. In nucleotides, the CDR3 is TGTGCCAGCAGCTCAGGAGTACAGCTTAAAGCTTTCTTT.

A few counts support this clonotype. The genes are TRBV29-1 and TRBJ2-1; D is possibly TRBD1 or TRBD2 (6 bases each). Trimming removed 7 bases from V and 7 bases from J, with 26 bases in between. The germline CDR1 and CDR2 sequences are SQVTM and ANQGSEA. The CDR3 is 16 residues long. CDR3 DNA: TGCAGCGCCGACAGGCACCCCCGGGGGTTGGCAAATGAGCAGTTCTTC. Protein sequence: CSADRHPRGLANEQFF.

This clonotype has a handful of counts. The V and J genes are TRBV28 and TRBJ2-1; D may be TRBD1 (5 bases). Looked up from germline, CDR1 is MDHEN and CDR2 is SYDVKM. CDR3 length: 14 amino acids. The ends were cut back, 7 bases at V and 4 bases at J, with 14 bases in the middle. The CDR3 DNA reads as TGTGCCAGCACCACAGGAGCGCGGTACAATGAGCAGTTCTTC. Protein: CASTTGARYNEQFF.

This chain links TRBV10-2 with TRBJ2-4; TRBD1 might be the D (5 bases). Germline CDR1 and CDR2: WSHSY and SAAADI. The CDR3 loop spans 15 amino acids. With 3 bases removed from V and 0 bases from J, the gap between germline ends came to 9 bases. As DNA, the CDR3 is TGCGCCAGCAGTGATCCAAGGGGAGCCAAAAACATTCAGTACTTC. Translated, it gives CASSDPRGAKNIQYF.

V and J are TRBV20-1 and TRBJ2-7; D is perhaps TRBD1 or TRBD2 (6 bases each). The closer fit of TRBJ2-5 to the DNA end suggests the J call may be wrong. The CDR3 length is 12 residues. CDR1 is DFQATT, CDR2 SNEGSKA, per germline (reference sequence). The CDR3 region has the DNA TGCAGTAAGGGGGGCTTTAAAGAGACCCAGTACTTC. Translated: CSKGGFKETQYF.

The V call is TRBV12-3 or TRBV12-4, the J call TRBJ2-2, with D perhaps matching TRBD1 (6 bases). The CDR3 has 19 residues. The V end was cut by 5 bases, the J end by 7 bases, with 29 bases between. The CDR3 protein is CASSQTGTRGVRGVGELFF. CDR3 nucleotides: TGTGCCAGCAGTCAGACCGGGACAAGGGGCGTCCGTGGGGTCGGGGAGCTGTTTTTT.

The chain recombines TRBV28 with TRBJ2-1, with 11 bases identical to TRBD1. J gave up 10 bases and V 4 bases, and 9 bases lay outside the gene matches. Germline CDR1 and CDR2: MDHEN and SYDVKM. The CDR3 contains 15 residues. The CDR3 reads CASSSAGTGGWEQFF. As DNA, the CDR3 is TGTGCCAGCAGTTCGGCCGGGACAGGGGGTTGGGAGCAGTTCTTC.

In its sample, this clonotype was seen a few times. This sequence joins TRBV6-5 and TRBJ2-7, with D possibly matching TRBD1 (6 bases). Germline loops: CDR1 MNHEY, CDR2 SVGAGI. The length of the CDR3 is 14 residues. V dropped 4 bases and J dropped 2 bases, with 12 bases sitting between them. The CDR3 DNA sequence: TGTGCCAGCAGTTGGCAGGGGTTTCCCTACGAGCAGTACTTC. As protein: CASSWQGFPYEQYF.

This clonotype was found a few times. V gene TRBV28 combines with J gene TRBJ1-1; possible D gene TRBD1, 5 bases. The V gene's germline CDR1 is MDHEN and CDR2 SYDVKM. There are 15 residues in the CDR3. Trimming cost V 6 bases and J 3 bases, with 17 bases left between them. DNA for the CDR3: TGTGCCAGCAGGATGGGGGGACCCGGCGACACTGAAGCTTTCTTT. Amino acid sequence: CASRMGGPGDTEAFF.

This clonotype appeared a single time. This chain links TRBV12-3 or TRBV12-4 with TRBJ2-3, with no clear D. The CDR3 loop spans 14 amino acids. Trimming took 2 bases from V and 3 from J, leaving 9 bases between them. CDR3 protein: CASSLLAETDTQYF. The CDR3 DNA follows: TGTGCCAGCAGTTTATTGGCAGAAACAGATACGCAGTATTTT.

The table lists this clonotype with a few counts. This chain connects TRBV10-1 to TRBJ1-2; unclear D gene. V was trimmed by 0 bases and J by 6 bases, leaving 17 bases between them. The V gene's germline CDR1 is WNHNN and CDR2 SYGVQD (reference sequence). The CDR3 totals 16 residues. CDR3: CASSESLTQTRNGYTF. The CDR3 DNA sequence: TGCGCCAGCAGTGAGTCCTTGACACAAACGAGGAATGGCTACACCTTC.

This clonotype was detected only a few times. In nucleotides, the CDR3 is TGCAGTGCTAGAGCAGGAAGCGGGGGGGTCACAGATACGCAGTATTTT. Amino acids: CSARAGSGGVTDTQYF. V is TRBV20-1 and J is TRBJ2-3; 10 bases agree with TRBD2. Germline V CDR1 and CDR2: DFQATT, SNEGSKA (reference sequence). The CDR3 consists of 16 residues. The V and J ends lost 1 base and 2 bases, in that order; junction bases with no gene match: 6.

This clonotype was detected a few times. The CDR3 loop is CASSRTGGGSPDTQYF. The DNA for the CDR3 is TGCGCCAGCAGCAGAACAGGGGGAGGATCGCCAGATACGCAGTATTTT. The chain joins TRBV5-1 to TRBJ2-3; 8 bases fit TRBD1. CDR3 length: 16 residues. Per the germline V gene, CDR1 is SGHRS and CDR2 is YFSETQ. J lost 4 bases, V lost 4 bases, and 11 bases had no gene match.

This clonotype has a handful of counts. This chain uses TRBV6-6 with TRBJ1-2, with a weak D call TRBD1 (5 bases). V lost 0 bases to trimming and J lost 2 bases, with 13 bases between them. CDR3 length: 16 residues. Germline CDR1 and CDR2: MNHNY and SVGAGI (reference sequence). DNA of the CDR3: TGTGCCAGCAGTTACTCGCTGACAGTTATCAACTATGGCTACACCTTC. Translation: CASSYSLTVINYGYTF.

The sample holds a few counts of this clonotype. The chain couples TRBV20-1 to TRBJ2-7, with D perhaps matching TRBD1 or TRBD2 (5 bases each). V was pared by 6 bases and J by 0 bases, with 15 bases between. This CDR3 is built from 14 residues. Germline V gene lookup returns CDR1 DFQATT and CDR2 SNEGSKA (reference sequence). The CDR3 nucleotides are TGCAGTGCAGGGGACGTGAGTAGCTCCTACGAGCAGTACTTC. It encodes CSAGDVSSSYEQYF.

In this sample, this clonotype turned up a few times. The chain has TRBV10-3 and TRBJ2-5; possibly TRBD1 for D (5 bases). The DNA end favors TRBJ2-1, so the J call may be wrong. The CDR3 spans 13 residues. CDR1 ENHRY and CDR2 SYGVKD come from the germline V gene. The CDR3 bases are TGTGCCATCAGTGAAAGGGGTCGGAATGAGCAGTTCTTC. The encoded protein is CAISERGRNEQFF.

This clonotype was recorded a few times. The J gene is TRBJ2-3, the V gene TRBV7-9; the D is unclear. The CDR3 runs to 16 residues. The V gene's germline CDR1 is SEHNR and CDR2 FQNEAQ (reference sequence). The V and J ends lost 1 base and 1 base respectively, with 12 bases between them. CDR3 region: CASSLERAIRTDTQYF. CDR3 in DNA: TGTGCCAGCAGCTTAGAAAGAGCCATACGCACAGATACGCAGTATTTT.

The chain couples TRBV27 to TRBJ2-5, with TRBD2 matching 9 bases. With the DNA end fitting TRBJ2-7 better, the J assignment may be wrong. Germline values: CDR1 MNHEY, CDR2 SMNVEV (reference sequence). The CDR3 has 14 amino acids. CDR3 DNA sequence: TGTGCCAGCCGTCGGACTAGCGTGCCCTACGAGCAGTACGTC. Amino acids: CASRRTSVPYEQYV.

The chain has TRBV28 and TRBJ1-2; the D gene is possibly TRBD1 (5 bases). The CDR3 is 13 amino acids. With 8 bases removed from V and 3 bases from J, the gap between germline ends came to 13 bases. Germline CDR1 and CDR2: MDHEN and SYDVKM. DNA of the CDR3: TGTGCCAGCGCCGTTGGCAGGGACTATGGCTACACCTTC. This codes for CASAVGRDYGYTF.

Turning to this clonotype: The junction departs from the called germline gene at one end, perhaps through a read error. This chain joins TRBV6-6 and TRBJ2-5, with 8 bases matching TRBD2. The CDR3 is 15 residues long. CDR1 MNHNY and CDR2 SVGAGI come from the germline V gene (reference sequence). The CDR3 nucleotides are TGTGCCGGCAGTTTCGACGGGGGGGGCGGAGAGACCCAGTACTTC. As protein: CAGSFDGGGGETQYF.

Turning to this clonotype: Compared with germline, one end of the junction differs, possibly owing to a read error. The chain recombines TRBV12-3 or TRBV12-4 with TRBJ1-2, with D possibly being TRBD1 (5 bases). The CDR3 has 12 amino acids. The CDR3 bases are TGTACCAGCAGCAGGGTATCTTCTGGCTACACCTTC. This translates into CTSSRVSSGYTF.

The chain couples TRBV6-9 to TRBJ1-2, with D possibly TRBD1 on 6 matching bases. The CDR3 sequence is 16 residues long. Trimming left V 6 bases short and J 1 base short, with 18 bases between. CDR1 and CDR2 (germline): MNHGY, SVAAGI. CDR3: CASSSLRDIFNYGYTF. Written as DNA, the CDR3 is TGTGCCAGCAGCTCGCTCCGGGACATCTTTAACTATGGCTACACCTTC.

The rearrangement links TRBV6-2 or TRBV6-3 to TRBJ2-5; D might be TRBD1 or TRBD2, each matching 6 bases. The J call may be wrong; the DNA end is better matched by TRBJ2-7. Germline CDR1 MNHEY, CDR2 SVGEGT. The CDR3 runs 12 residues. Here the CDR3 reads CATGGRYYEQYV. In nucleotides, the CDR3 is TGTGCCACCGGGGGCAGATACTACGAGCAGTACGTC.

This clonotype was counted a few times. The chain links TRBV20-1 to TRBJ2-5; no reliable D call. The tail of the sequence fits TRBJ2-1 better, so the J call may be wrong. The length of the CDR3 is 13 residues. Per germline, CDR1 DFQATT and CDR2 SNEGSKA (reference sequence). The CDR3 reads CSARARTPSGQFF. Here the CDR3 DNA reads TGCAGTGCTAGAGCTAGGACGCCCAGTGGGCAGTTCTTC.